This T cell receptor beta chain was sequenced for a study of cytomegalovirus exposure and HLA in healthy donors. The PCR employed 60 Vbeta primers together with 13 Jbeta primers. The assay was immunoSEQ multiplex PCR, and TCRdb's table has in-frame clones only and misses some. The sample consists of 150,000 to 200,000 clones, around 86% of them appearing once. Overall study results and limits: It was likely that a cluster of highly shared sequence variants was a sequencing artifact.

About this clone: Antigen unknown.

V was shortened by 7 bases and J by 6 bases, with 15 bases between the two germline ends. The CDR3 loop spans 13 amino acids. Germline-derived CDR1 and CDR2 are GTSNPN and SVGIG (reference sequence). Sequences were obtained from PBMCs. The source is a girl aged 2-10 years in good health and CMV-seropositive. V and J are TRBV30 and TRBJ1-4; tentative D call: TRBD1 (5 bases). The CDR3 DNA follows: TGTGCCTCCTCACAGGTCCGATATGAAAAACTGTTTTTT. It encodes CASSQVRYEKLFF.